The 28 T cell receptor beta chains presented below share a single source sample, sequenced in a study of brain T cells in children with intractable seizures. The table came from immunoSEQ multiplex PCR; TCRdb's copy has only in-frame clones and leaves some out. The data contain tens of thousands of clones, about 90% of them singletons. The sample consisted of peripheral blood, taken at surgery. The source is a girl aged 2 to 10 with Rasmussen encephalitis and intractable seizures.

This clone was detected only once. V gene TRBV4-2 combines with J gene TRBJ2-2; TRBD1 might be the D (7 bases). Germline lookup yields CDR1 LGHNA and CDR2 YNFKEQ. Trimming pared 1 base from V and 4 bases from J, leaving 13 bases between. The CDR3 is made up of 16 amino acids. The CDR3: CASSQGRGTFTGELFF. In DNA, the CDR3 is TGTGCCAGCAGCCAAGGCAGGGGGACTTTCACCGGGGAGCTGTTTTTT.

CDR3 loop: CASSILPGAATEAFF. Written as DNA, the CDR3 is TGTGCCAGTAGTATCCTCCCGGGAGCGGCCACTGAAGCTTTCTTT. The V call is TRBV19, the J call TRBJ1-1; unclear D gene. Trimming took off 3 bases at V and 4 bases at J, with 15 bases between the two ends. The V gene's germline CDR1 is LNHDA and CDR2 SQIVND (reference sequence). CDR3 length equals 15 residues.

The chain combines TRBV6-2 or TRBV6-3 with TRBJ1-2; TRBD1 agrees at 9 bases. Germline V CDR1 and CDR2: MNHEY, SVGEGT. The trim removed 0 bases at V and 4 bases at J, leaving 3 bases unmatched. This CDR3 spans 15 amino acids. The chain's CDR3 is CASSYSPDRGYGYTF. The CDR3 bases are TGTGCCAGCAGTTACTCTCCGGACAGGGGCTATGGCTACACCTTC.

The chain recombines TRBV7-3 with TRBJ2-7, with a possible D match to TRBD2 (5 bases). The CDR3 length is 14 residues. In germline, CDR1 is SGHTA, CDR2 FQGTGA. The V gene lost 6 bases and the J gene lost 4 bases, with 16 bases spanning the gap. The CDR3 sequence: CASSRDGSEYEQYF. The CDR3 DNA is TGTGCCAGCAGTCGGGATGGTAGCGAATACGAGCAGTACTTC.

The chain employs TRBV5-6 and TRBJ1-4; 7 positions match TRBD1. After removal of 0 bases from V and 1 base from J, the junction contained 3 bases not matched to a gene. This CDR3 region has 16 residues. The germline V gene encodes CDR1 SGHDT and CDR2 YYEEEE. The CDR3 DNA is TGTGCCAGCAGCTTGGACAGGGGTTTAACTAATGAAAAACTGTTTTTT. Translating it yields CASSLDRGLTNEKLFF.

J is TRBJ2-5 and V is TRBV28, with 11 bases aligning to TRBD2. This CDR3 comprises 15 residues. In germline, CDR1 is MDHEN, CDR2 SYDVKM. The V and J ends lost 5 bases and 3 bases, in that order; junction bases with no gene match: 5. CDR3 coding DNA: TGTGCCAGCAGTAGCCCGGGACTAGCGGAAGAGACCCAGTACTTC. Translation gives CASSSPGLAEETQYF. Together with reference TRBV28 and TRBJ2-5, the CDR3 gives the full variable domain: DVKVTQSSRYLVKRTGEKVFLECVQDMDHENMFWYRQDPGLGLRLIYFSYDVKMKEKGDIPEGYSVSREKKERFSLILESASTNQTSMYLCASSSPGLAEETQYFGPGTRLLVL.

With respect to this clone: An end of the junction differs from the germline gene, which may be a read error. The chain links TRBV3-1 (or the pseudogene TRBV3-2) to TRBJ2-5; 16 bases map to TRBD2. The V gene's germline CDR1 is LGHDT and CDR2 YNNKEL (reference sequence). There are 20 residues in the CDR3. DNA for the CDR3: TGTGCCAGCAGCCAATTTCTAGACCCGGGACTAGCGGGGGGGCAAGGGACCCAGTACTTC. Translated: CASSQFLDPGLAGGQGTQYF.

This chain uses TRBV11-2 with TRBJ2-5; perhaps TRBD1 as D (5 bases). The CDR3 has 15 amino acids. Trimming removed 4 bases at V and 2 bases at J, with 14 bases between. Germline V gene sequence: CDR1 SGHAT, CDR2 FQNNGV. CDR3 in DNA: TGTGCCAGCAGCTCCAGGATGAGACAGCAAGAGACCCAGTACTTC. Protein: CASSSRMRQQETQYF.

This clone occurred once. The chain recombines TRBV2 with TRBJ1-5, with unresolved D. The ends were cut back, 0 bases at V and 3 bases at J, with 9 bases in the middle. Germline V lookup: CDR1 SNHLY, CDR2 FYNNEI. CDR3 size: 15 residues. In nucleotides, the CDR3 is TGTGCCAGCAGTGAAGCTGGGTTCCCCAATCAGCCCCAGCATTTT. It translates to CASSEAGFPNQPQHF.

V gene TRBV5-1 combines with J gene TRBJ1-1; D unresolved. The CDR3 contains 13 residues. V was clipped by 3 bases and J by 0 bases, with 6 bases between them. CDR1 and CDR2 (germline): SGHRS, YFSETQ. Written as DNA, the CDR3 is TGCGCCAGCAGCTCGACACTGAACACTGAAGCTTTCTTT. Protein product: CASSSTLNTEAFF. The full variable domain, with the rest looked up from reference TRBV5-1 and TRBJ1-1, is KAGVTQTPRYLIKTRGQQVTLSCSPISGHRSVSWYQQTPGQGLQFLFEYFSETQRNKGNFPGRFSGRQFSNSRSEMNVSTLELGDSALYLCASSSTLNTEAFFGQGTRLTVV.

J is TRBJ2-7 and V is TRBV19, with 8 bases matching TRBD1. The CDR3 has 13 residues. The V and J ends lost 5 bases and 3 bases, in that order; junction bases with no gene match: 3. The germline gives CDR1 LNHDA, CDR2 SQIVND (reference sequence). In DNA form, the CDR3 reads TGTGCCAGTAGTGTTGGGACAGGCTACGAGCAGTACTTC. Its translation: CASSVGTGYEQYF.

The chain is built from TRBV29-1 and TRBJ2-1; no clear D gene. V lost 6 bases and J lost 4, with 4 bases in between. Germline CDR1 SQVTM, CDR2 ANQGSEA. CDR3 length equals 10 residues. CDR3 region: CSVRYNEQFF. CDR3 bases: TGCAGCGTCCGTTACAATGAGCAGTTCTTC.

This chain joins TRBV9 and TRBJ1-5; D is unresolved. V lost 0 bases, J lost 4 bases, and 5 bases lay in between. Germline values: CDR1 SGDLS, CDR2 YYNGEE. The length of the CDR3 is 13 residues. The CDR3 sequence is CASSVAPNQPQHF. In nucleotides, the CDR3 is TGTGCCAGCAGCGTAGCCCCGAATCAGCCCCAGCATTTT.

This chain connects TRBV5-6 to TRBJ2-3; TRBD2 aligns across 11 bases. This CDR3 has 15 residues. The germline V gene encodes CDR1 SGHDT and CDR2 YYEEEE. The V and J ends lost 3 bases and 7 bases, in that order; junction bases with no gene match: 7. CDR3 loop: CASSYTSGGFYTQYF. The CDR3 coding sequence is TGTGCCAGCAGCTATACTAGCGGGGGTTTCTATACGCAGTATTTT. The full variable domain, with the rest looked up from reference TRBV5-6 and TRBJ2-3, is DAGVTQSPTHLIKTRGQQVTLRCSPKSGHDTVSWYQQALGQGPQFIFQYYEEEERQRGNFPDRFSGHQFPNYSSELNVNALLLGDSALYLCASSYTSGGFYTQYFGPGTRLTVL.

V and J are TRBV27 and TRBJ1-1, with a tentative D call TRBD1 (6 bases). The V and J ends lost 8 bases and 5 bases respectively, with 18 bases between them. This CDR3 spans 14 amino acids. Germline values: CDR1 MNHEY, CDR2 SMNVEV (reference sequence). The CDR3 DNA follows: TGTGCCAGCCGCAAGGGGACAAAAAAGACTGAAGCTTTCTTT. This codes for CASRKGTKKTEAFF.

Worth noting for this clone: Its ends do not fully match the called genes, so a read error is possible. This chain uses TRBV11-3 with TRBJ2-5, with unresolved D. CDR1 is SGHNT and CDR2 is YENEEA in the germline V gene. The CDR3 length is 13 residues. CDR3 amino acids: CASSSKIQGTQYF. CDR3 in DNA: TGTGCCAGCAGCTCGAAAATCCAAGGGACCCAGTACTTC.

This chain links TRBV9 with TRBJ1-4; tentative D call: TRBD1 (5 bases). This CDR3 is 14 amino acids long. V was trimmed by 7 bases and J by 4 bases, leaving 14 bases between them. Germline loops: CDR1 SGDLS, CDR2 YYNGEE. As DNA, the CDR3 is TGTGCCAGCCGTGGGGCCGGTAGTAATGAAAAACTGTTTTTT. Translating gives CASRGAGSNEKLFF.

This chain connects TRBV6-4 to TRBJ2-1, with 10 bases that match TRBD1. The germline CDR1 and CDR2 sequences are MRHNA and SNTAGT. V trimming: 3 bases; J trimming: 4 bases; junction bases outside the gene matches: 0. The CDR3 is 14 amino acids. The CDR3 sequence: CASSEGQGYNEQFF. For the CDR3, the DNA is TGTGCCAGCAGTGAGGGACAGGGGTACAATGAGCAGTTCTTC.

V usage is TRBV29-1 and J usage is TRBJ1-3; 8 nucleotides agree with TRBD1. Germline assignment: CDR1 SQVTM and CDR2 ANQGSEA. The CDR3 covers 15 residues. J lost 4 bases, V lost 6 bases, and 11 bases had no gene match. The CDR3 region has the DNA TGCAGCGTGGTCGTGTGGACAGGGCAAGGAAACACCATATATTTT. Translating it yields CSVVVWTGQGNTIYF.

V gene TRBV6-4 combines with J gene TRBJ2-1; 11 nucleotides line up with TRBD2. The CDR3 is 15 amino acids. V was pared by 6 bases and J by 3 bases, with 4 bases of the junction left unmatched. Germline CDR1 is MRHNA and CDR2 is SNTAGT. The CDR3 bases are TGTGCCAGCAGCGTTACTAGCGGGAGCTACAATGAGCAGTTCTTC. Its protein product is CASSVTSGSYNEQFF.

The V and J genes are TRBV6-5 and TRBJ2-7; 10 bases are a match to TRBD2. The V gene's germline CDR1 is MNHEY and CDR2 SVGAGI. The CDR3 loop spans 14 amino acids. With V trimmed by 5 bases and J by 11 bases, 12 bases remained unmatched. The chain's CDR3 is CASSLLAGALFEYF. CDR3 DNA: TGTGCCAGCAGTCTTCTAGCGGGGGCGCTGTTTGAGTACTTC.

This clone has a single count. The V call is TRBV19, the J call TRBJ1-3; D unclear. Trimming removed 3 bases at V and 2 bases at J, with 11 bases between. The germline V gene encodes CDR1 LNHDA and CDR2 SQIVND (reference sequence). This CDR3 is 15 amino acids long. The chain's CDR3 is CASSMVVVAGNTIYF. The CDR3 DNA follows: TGTGCCAGTAGTATGGTGGTAGTAGCTGGAAACACCATATATTTT.

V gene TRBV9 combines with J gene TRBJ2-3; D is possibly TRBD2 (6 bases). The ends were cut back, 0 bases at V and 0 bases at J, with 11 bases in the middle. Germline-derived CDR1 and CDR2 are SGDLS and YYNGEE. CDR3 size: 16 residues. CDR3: CASSVVSGVSTDTQYF. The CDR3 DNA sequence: TGTGCCAGCAGCGTAGTTTCGGGAGTTAGCACAGATACGCAGTATTTT.

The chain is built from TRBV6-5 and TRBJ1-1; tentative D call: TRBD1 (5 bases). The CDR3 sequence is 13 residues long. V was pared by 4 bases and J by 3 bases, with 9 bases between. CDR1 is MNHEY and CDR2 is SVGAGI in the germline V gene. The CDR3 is CASSFVRDTEAFF. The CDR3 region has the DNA TGTGCCAGCAGTTTCGTCAGGGACACTGAAGCTTTCTTT.

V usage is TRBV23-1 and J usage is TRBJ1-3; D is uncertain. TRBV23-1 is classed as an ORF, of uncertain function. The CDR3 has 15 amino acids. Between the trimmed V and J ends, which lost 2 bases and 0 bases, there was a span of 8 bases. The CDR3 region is CASSQGRNSGNTIYF. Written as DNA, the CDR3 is TGCGCCAGCAGTCAAGGCCGGAACTCTGGAAACACCATATATTTT.

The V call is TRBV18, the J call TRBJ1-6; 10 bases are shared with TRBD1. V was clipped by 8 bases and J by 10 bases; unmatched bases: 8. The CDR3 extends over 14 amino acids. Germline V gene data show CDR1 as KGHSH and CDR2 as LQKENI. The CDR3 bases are TGTGCCAGCGCGTCCGGGACAGGGGAGTCACCCCTCCACTTT. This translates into CASASGTGESPLHF.

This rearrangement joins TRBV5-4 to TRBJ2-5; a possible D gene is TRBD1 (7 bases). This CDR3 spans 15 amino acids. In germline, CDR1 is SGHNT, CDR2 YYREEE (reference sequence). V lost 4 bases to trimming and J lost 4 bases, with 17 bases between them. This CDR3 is CASSAGTASRETQYF. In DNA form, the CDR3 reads TGTGCCAGCAGCGCGGGGACAGCGTCTCGAGAGACCCAGTACTTC.

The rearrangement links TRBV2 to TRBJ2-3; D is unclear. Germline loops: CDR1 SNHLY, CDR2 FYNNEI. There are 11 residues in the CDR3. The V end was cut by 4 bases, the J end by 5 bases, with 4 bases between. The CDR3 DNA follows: TGTGCCAGCAGTGCGAGAGATACGCAGTATTTT. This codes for CASSARDTQYF.